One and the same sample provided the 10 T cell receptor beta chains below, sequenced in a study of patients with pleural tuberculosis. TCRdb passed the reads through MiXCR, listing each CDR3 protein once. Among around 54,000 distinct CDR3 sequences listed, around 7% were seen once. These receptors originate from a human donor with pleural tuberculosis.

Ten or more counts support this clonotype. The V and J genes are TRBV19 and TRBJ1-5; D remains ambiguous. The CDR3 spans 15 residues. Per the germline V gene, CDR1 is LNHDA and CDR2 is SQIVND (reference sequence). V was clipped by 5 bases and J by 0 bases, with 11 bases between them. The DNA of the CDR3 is TGTGCCAGTAGTCACTGGGGTCATAGCAATCAGCCCCAGCATTTT. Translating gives CASSHWGHSNQPQHF.

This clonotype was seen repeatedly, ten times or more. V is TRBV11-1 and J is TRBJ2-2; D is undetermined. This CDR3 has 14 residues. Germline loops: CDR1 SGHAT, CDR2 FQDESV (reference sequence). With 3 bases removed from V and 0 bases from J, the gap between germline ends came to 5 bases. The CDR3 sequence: CASSFQANTGELFF. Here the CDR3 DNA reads TGTGCCAGCAGCTTCCAGGCGAACACCGGGGAGCTGTTTTTT.

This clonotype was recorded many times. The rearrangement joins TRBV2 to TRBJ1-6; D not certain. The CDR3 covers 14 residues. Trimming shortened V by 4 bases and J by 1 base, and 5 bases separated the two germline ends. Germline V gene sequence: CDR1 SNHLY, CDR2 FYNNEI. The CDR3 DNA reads TGTGCCAGCAGTGCGGTGTCCTATAATTCACCCCTCCACTTT. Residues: CASSAVSYNSPLHF.

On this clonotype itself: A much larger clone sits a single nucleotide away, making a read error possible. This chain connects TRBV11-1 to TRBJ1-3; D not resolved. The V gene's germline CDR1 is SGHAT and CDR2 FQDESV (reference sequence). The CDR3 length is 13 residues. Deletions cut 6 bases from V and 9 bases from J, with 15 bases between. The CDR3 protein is CASRPLSPSTIYF. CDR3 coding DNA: TGTGCCAGCAGGCCCCTCTCCCCAAGCACCATATATTTT. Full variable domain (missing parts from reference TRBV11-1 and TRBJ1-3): EAEVAQSPRYKITEKSQAVAFWCDPISGHATLYWYRQILGQGPELLVQFQDESVVDDSQLPKDRFSAERLKGVDSTLKIQPAELGDSAMYLCASRPLSPSTIYFGEGSWLTVV.

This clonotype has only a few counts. CDR3 amino acids: CASSLFPGDAYNEQFF. The CDR3 region has the DNA TGCGCCAGCAGCTTGTTCCCGGGCGACGCCTACAATGAGCAGTTCTTC. This sequence joins TRBV5-1 and TRBJ2-1; D ambiguous. V was trimmed by 1 base and J by 2 bases, leaving 13 bases between them. Germline lookup yields CDR1 SGHRS and CDR2 YFSETQ. The CDR3 has 16 amino acids.

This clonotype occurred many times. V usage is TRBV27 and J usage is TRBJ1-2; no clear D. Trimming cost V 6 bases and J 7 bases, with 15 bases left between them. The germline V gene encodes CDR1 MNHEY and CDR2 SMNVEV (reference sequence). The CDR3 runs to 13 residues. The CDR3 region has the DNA TGTGCCAGCAGCCGACGGGATTGGGGTGGCTACACCTTC. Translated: CASSRRDWGGYTF.

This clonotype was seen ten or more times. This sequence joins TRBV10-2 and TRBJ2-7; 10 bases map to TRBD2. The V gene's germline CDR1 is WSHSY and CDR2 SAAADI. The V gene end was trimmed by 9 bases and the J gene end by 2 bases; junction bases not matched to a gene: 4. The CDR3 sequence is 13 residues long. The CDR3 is CASRTSGTYEQYF. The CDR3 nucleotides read TGCGCCAGTCGGACTAGCGGAACCTACGAGCAGTACTTC.

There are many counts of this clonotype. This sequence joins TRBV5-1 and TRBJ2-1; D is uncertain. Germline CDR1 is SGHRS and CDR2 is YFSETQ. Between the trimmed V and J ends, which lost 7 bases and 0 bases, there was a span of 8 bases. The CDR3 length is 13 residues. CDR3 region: CASRISSYNEQFF. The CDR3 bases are TGCGCCAGCCGGATTAGCTCCTACAATGAGCAGTTCTTC.

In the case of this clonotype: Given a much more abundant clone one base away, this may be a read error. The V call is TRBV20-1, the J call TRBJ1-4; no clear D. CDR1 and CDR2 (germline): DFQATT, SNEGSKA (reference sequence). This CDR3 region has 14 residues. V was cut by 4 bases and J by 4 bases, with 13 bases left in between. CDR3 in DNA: TGCAGTGCTACGGAGGCCCCGGGTAATGAAAAACTGTTTTTT. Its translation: CSATEAPGNEKLFF.

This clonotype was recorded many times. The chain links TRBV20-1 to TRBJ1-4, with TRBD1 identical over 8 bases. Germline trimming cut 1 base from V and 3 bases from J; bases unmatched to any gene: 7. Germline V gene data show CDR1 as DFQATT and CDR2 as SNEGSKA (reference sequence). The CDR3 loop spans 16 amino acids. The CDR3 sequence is CSARGSGGAPNEKLFF. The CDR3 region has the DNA TGCAGTGCTAGAGGGTCAGGGGGCGCACCTAATGAAAAACTGTTTTTT.